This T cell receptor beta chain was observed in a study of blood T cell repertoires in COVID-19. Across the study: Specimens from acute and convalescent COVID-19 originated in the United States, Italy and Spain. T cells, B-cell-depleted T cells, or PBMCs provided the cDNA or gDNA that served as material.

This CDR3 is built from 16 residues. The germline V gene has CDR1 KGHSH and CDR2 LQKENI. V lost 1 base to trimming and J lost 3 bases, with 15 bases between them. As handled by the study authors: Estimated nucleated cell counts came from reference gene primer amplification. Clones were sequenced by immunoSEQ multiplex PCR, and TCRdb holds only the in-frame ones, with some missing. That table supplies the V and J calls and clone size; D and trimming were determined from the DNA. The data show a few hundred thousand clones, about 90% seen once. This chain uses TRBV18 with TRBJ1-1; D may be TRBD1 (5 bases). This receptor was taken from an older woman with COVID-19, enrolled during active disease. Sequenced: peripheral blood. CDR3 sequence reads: CASSPRVGASDTEAFF. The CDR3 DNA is TGTGCCAGCTCACCACGCGTTGGGGCATCGGACACTGAAGCTTTCTTT.